The text below deals with one TCR beta chain. Only in-frame clones appear in the TCRdb table, and some are missing; sequencing was by immunoSEQ multiplex PCR. The sample records about 230,000 clones, 65% being singletons. This record comes from a study of shared clonotypes between healthy human individuals. This receptor was obtained from a man in his thirties or forties in good health. Specimen: memory CD4+ T cells sorted from blood. The subset denotes: CD45RA-negative fraction.

The DNA of the CDR3 is TGTGCCAGTAGGACAGACAGGAGCTCCTACAATGAGCAGTTCTTC. Its protein product is CASRTDRSSYNEQFF. The chain couples TRBV19 to TRBJ2-1; maybe TRBD1 (6 bases). With 6 bases removed from V and 0 bases from J, the gap between germline ends came to 12 bases. Germline assignment: CDR1 LNHDA and CDR2 SQIVND (reference sequence). This CDR3 region has 15 residues.